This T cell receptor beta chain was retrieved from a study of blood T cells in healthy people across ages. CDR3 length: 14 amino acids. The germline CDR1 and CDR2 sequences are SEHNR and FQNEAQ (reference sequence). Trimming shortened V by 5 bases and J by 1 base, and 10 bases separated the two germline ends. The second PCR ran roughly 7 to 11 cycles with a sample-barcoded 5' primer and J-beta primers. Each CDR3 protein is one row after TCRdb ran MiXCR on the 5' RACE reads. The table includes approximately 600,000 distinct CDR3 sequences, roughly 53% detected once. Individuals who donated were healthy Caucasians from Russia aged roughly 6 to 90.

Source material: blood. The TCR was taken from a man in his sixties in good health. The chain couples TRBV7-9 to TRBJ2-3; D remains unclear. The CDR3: CASSPRPRTDTQYF. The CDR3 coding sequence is TGTGCCAGCAGCCCCCGGCCCCGCACAGATACGCAGTATTTT.